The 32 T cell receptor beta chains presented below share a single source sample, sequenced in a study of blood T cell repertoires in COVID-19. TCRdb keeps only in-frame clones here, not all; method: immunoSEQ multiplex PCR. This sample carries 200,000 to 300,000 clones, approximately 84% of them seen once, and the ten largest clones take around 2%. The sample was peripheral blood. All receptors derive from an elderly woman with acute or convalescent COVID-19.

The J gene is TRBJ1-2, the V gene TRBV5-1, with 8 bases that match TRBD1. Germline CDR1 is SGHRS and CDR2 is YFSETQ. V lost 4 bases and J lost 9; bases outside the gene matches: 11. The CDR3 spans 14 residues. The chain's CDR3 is CASSLVGTGERYTF. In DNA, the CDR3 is TGCGCCAGCAGCCTCGTGGGGACAGGTGAGCGCTACACCTTC. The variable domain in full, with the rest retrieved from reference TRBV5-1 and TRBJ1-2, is KAGVTQTPRYLIKTRGQQVTLSCSPISGHRSVSWYQQTPGQGLQFLFEYFSETQRNKGNFPGRFSGRQFSNSRSEMNVSTLELGDSALYLCASSLVGTGERYTFGSGTRLTVV.

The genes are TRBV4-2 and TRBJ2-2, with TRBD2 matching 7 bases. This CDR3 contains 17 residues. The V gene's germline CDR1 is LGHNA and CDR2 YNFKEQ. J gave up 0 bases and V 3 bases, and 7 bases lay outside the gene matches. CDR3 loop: CASSQLTSRPNTGELFF. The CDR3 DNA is TGTGCCAGCAGCCAGCTGACTAGCAGACCGAACACCGGGGAGCTGTTTTTT.

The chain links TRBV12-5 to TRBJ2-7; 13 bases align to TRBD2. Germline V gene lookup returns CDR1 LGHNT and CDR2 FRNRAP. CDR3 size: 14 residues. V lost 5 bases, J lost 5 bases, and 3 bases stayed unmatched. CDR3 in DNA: TGTGCTAGTGGTAACACTAGCGGGGGGGACGAGCAGTACTTC. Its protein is CASGNTSGGDEQYF.

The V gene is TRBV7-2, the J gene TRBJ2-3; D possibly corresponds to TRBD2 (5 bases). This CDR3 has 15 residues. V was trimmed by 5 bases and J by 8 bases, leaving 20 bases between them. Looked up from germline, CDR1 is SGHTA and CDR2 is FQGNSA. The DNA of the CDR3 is TGTGCCAGCAGCGTCTCTAGCCAAGGAGGAGGTACGCAGTATTTT. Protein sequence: CASSVSSQGGGTQYF.

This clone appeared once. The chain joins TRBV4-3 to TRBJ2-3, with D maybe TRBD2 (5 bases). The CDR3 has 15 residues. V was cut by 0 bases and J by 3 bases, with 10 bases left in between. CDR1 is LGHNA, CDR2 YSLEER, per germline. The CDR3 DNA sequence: TGCGCCAGCAGCCAAGATCCGCGCGGGACAGATACGCAGTATTTT. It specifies CASSQDPRGTDTQYF.

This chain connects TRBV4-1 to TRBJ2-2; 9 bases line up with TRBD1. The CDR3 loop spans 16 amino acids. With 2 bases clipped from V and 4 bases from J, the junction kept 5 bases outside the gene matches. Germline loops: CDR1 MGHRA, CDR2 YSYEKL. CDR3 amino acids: CASSQNRDRVTGELFF. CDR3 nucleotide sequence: TGCGCCAGCAGCCAAAACCGGGACAGGGTCACCGGGGAGCTGTTTTTT.

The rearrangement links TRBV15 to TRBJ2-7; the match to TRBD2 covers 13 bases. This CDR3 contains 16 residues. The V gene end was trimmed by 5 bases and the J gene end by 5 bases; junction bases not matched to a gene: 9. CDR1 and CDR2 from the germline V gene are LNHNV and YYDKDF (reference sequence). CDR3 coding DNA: TGTGCCACCAGCCCGCGACTAGCGGGAGGTTCTCACGAGCAGTACTTC. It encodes CATSPRLAGGSHEQYF.

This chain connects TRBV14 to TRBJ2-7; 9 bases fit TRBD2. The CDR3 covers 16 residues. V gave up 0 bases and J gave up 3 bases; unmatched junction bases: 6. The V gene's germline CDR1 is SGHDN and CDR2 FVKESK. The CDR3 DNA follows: TGTGCCAGCAGCCAAGATGGTAGCGGGAGTAACTACGAGCAGTACTTC. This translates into CASSQDGSGSNYEQYF. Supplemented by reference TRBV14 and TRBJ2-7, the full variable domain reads EAGVTQFPSHSVIEKGQTVTLRCDPISGHDNLYWYRRVMGKEIKFLLHFVKESKQDESGMPNNRFLAERTGGTYSTLKVQPAELEDSGVYFCASSQDGSGSNYEQYFGPGTRLTVT.

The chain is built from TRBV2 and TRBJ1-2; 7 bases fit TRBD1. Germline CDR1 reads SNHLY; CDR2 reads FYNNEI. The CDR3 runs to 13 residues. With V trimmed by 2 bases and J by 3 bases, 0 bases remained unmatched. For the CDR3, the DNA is TGTGCCAGCAGTGAACAGGGGGACTATGGCTACACCTTC. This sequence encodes CASSEQGDYGYTF.

The CDR3 loop is CASSQGQSSYNSPLHF. CDR3 DNA: TGTGCCAGCAGCCAGGGGCAGAGCTCCTATAATTCACCCCTCCACTTT. This chain uses TRBV9 with TRBJ1-6, with D perhaps matching TRBD1 (6 bases). Trimming left V 4 bases short and J 0 bases short, with 11 bases between. The germline V gene has CDR1 SGDLS and CDR2 YYNGEE. This CDR3 contains 16 residues.

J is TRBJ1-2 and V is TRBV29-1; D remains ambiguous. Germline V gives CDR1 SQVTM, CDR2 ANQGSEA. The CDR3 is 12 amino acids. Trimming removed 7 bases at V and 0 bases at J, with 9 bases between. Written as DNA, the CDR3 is TGCAGCGGAATTACTCCTAACTATGGCTACACCTTC. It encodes CSGITPNYGYTF.

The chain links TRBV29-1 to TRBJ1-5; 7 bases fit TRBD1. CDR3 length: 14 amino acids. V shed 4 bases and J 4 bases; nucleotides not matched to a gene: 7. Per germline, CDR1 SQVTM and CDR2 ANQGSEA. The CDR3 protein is CSVATGAGNQPQHF. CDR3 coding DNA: TGCAGCGTTGCCACAGGGGCTGGAAATCAGCCCCAGCATTTT.

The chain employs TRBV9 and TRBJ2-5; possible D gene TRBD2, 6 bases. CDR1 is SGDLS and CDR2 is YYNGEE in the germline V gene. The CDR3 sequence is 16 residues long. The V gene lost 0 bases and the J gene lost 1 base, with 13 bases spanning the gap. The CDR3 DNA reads TGTGCCAGCAGCGTAGCTTCAGGGACTTTCCAAGAGACCCAGTACTTC. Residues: CASSVASGTFQETQYF.

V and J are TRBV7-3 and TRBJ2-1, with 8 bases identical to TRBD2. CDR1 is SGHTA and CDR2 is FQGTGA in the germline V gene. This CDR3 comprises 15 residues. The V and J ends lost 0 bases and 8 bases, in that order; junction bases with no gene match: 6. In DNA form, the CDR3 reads TGTGCCAGCAGCTTAACGGAGGGACTAGTCCATGAGCAGTTCTTC. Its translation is CASSLTEGLVHEQFF.

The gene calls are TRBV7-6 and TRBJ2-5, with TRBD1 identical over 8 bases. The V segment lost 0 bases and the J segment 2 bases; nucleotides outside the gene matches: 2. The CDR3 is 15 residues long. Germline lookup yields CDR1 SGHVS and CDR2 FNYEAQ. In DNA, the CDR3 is TGTGCCAGCAGCTTAGCGTGGACAGGGCAAGAGACCCAGTACTTC. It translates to CASSLAWTGQETQYF.

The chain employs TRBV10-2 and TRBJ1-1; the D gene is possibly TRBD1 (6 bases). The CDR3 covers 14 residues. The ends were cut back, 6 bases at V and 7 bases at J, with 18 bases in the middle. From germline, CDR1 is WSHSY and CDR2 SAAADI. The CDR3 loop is CASSLQGGRGEAFF. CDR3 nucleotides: TGCGCCAGCAGCCTACAGGGAGGGCGCGGTGAAGCTTTCTTT.

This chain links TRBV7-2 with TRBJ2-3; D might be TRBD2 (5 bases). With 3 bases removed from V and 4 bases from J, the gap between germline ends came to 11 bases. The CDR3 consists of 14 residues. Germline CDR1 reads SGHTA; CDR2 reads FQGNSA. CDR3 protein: CASSLRTEADTQYF. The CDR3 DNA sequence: TGTGCCAGCAGCTTGAGGACTGAAGCAGATACGCAGTATTTT.

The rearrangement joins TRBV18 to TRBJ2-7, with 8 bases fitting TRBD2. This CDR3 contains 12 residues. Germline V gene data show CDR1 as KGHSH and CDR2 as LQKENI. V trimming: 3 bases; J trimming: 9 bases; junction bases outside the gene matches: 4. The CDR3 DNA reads TGTGCCAGCTCACCCGGGAGGGAGGGGCAGTACTTC. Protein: CASSPGREGQYF.

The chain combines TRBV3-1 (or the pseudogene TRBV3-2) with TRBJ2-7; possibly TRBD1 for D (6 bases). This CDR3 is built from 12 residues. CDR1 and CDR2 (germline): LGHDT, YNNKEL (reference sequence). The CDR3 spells CASTRGGYEQYF. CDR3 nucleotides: TGTGCTTCGACGAGAGGGGGCTACGAGCAGTACTTC.

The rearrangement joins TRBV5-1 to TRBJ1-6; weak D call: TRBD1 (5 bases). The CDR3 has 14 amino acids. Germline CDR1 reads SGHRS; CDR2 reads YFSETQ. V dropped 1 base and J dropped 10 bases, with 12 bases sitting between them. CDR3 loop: CASSLRQGGSPLHF. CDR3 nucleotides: TGCGCCAGCAGCTTGAGGCAGGGAGGATCACCCCTCCACTTT.

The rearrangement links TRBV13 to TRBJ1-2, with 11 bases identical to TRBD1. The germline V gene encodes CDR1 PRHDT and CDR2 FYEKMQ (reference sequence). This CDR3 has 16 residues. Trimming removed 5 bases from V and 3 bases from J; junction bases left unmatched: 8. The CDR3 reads CASSPPRTGGDYGYTF. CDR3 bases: TGTGCCAGCAGCCCCCCCCGGACAGGGGGCGACTATGGCTACACCTTC.

The CDR3 sequence: CASSLGGATDTQYF. DNA of the CDR3: TGTGCCAGCAGCTTGGGCGGGGCCACAGATACGCAGTATTTT. The rearrangement joins TRBV5-4 to TRBJ2-3; the D gene is possibly TRBD2 (6 bases). The CDR3 covers 14 residues. Trimming shortened V by 0 bases and J by 2 bases, and 7 bases separated the two germline ends. CDR1 is SGHNT and CDR2 is YYREEE in the germline V gene (reference sequence).

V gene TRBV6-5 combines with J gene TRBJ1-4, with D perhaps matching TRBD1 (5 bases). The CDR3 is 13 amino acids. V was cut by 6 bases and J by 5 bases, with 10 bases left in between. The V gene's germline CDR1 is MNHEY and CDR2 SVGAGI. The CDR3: CASSPGDNEKLFF. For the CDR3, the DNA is TGTGCCAGCAGCCCGGGGGACAATGAAAAACTGTTTTTT.

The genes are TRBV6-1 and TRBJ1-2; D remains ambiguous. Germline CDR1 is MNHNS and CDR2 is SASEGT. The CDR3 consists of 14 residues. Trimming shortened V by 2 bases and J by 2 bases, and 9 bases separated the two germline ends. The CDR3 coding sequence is TGTGCCAGCAGTGAATATGTTCAGAACTATGGCTACACCTTC. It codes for CASSEYVQNYGYTF.

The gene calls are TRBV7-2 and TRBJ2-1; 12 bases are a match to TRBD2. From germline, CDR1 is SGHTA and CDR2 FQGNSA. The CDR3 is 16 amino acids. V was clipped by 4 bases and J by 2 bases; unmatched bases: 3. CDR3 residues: CASSSLAGGTYNEQFF. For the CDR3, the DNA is TGTGCCAGCAGCTCCCTAGCGGGGGGGACCTACAATGAGCAGTTCTTC.

CDR3 coding DNA: TGTGCCAGCAGCTACCTCGGGACAGGGGGTACCCTTGGTTCACCCCTCCACTTT. Amino acid sequence: CASSYLGTGGTLGSPLHF. The rearrangement uses TRBV11-2 and TRBJ1-6; TRBD1 matches at 11 bases. This CDR3 has 18 residues. CDR1 and CDR2 from the germline V gene are SGHAT and FQNNGV. J was trimmed by 9 bases and V by 4 bases; bases with no gene match: 14.

The CDR3, as DNA: TGCAGCGTCGAATCACAGGGGAATGAGCAGTTCTTC. This sequence encodes CSVESQGNEQFF. The chain couples TRBV29-1 to TRBJ2-1, with TRBD1 identical over 7 bases. The V gene end was trimmed by 6 bases and the J gene end by 7 bases; junction bases not matched to a gene: 6. CDR1 SQVTM and CDR2 ANQGSEA come from the germline V gene. This CDR3 comprises 12 residues.

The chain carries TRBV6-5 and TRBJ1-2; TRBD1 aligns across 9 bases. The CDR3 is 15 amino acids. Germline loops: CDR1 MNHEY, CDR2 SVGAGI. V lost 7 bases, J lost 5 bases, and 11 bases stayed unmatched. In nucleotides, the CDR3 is TGTGCCAGCATTTTTAGGGACAGGGCGACATATGGCTACACCTTC. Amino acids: CASIFRDRATYGYTF.

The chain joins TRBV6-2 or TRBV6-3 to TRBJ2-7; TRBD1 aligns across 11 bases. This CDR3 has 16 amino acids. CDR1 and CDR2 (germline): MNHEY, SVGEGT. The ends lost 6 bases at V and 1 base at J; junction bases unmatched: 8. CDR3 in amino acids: CASSPGQGAMSYEQYF. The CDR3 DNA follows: TGTGCCAGCAGCCCCGGACAGGGGGCTATGTCCTACGAGCAGTACTTC.

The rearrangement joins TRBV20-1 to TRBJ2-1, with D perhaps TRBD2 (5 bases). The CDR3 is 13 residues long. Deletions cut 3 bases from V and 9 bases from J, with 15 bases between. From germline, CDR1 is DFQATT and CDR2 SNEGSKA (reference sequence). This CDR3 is CSASSLVAGEQFF. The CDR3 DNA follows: TGCAGTGCTAGTTCACTAGTCGCGGGTGAGCAGTTCTTC.

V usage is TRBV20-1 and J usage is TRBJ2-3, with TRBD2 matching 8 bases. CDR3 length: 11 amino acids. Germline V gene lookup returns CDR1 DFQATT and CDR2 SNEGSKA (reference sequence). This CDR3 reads CSAGGPDTQYF. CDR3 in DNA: TGCAGCGCGGGAGGCCCAGATACGCAGTATTTT.

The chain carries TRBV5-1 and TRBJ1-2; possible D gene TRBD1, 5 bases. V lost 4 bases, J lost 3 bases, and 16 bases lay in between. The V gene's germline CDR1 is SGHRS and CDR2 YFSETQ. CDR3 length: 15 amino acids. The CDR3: CASSQGSGYDYGYTF. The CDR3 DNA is TGCGCCAGCAGCCAGGGTTCCGGATACGACTATGGCTACACCTTC.